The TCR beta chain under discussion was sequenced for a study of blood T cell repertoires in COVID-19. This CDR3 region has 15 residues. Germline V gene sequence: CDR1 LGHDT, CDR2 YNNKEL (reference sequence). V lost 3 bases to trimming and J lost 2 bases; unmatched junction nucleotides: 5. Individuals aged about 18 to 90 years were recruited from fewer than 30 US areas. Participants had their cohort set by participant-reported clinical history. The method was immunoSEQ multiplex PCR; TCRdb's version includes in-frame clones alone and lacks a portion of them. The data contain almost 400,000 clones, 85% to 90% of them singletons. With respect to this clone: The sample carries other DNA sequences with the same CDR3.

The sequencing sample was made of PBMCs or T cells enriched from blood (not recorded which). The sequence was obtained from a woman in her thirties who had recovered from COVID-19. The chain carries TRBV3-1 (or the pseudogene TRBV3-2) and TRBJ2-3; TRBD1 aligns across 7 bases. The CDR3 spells CASSHWDRTTDTQYF. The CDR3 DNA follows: TGTGCCAGCAGCCACTGGGACAGAACCACAGATACGCAGTATTTT.